These 30 T cell receptor beta chains came from one sample sequenced in a study of T cells in narcolepsy. TCRdb keeps only in-frame clones here, not all; method: immunoSEQ multiplex PCR. The sample carries under 40,000 clones, about four fifths recorded once. Material: memory (CD45RA-) CD4+ T cells from blood. These receptors were obtained from a human donor in good health.

The chain's CDR3 is CASSPGSGILWNYGYTF. Written as DNA, the CDR3 is TGTGCCAGCAGTCCCGGCTCCGGGATCCTCTGGAACTATGGCTACACCTTC. The chain joins TRBV7-9 to TRBJ1-2; D remains unclear. This CDR3 has 17 residues. Germline CDR1 reads SEHNR; CDR2 reads FQNEAQ (reference sequence). Trimming pared 6 bases from V and 2 bases from J, leaving 22 bases between.

This sequence joins TRBV6-5 and TRBJ2-3; 7 bases map to TRBD1. There are 15 residues in the CDR3. With V trimmed by 7 bases and J by 0 bases, 7 bases remained unmatched. Germline CDR1 MNHEY, CDR2 SVGAGI. CDR3 region: CASNRGFTSTDTQYF. The CDR3 DNA is TGTGCCAGCAACAGGGGTTTCACTAGCACAGATACGCAGTATTTT.

This clone was seen a handful of times. The CDR3 bases are TGTGCTAGTGGTTTGGGAGACAGGGGGATTCAGCCCCAGCATTTT. Amino acids: CASGLGDRGIQPQHF. The chain employs TRBV12-5 and TRBJ1-5, with TRBD1 matching 9 bases. V lost 1 base, J lost 6 bases, and 4 bases stayed unmatched. CDR3 length: 15 residues. Germline-derived CDR1 and CDR2 are LGHNT and FRNRAP.

This clone appeared a single time. This chain joins TRBV4-1 and TRBJ1-3; no clear D. V was cut by 2 bases and J by 0 bases, with 8 bases left in between. CDR1 and CDR2 (germline): MGHRA, YSYEKL. The CDR3 loop spans 15 amino acids. The CDR3 is CASSQNLNSGNTIYF. The CDR3 DNA reads TGCGCCAGCAGCCAAAACCTTAACTCTGGAAACACCATATATTTT.

This sequence joins TRBV12-5 and TRBJ2-1, with a possible D match to TRBD1 (6 bases). The CDR3 loop spans 14 amino acids. V lost 1 base to trimming and J lost 5 bases, with 9 bases between them. CDR1 and CDR2 from the germline V gene are LGHNT and FRNRAP. CDR3 nucleotide sequence: TGTGCTAGTGGTTTGGGGACAGCTAACAATGAGCAGTTCTTC. This sequence encodes CASGLGTANNEQFF.

The V gene is TRBV29-1, the J gene TRBJ2-7; D gene unclear. CDR1 and CDR2 from the germline V gene are SQVTM and ANQGSEA. Trimming pared 4 bases from V and 5 bases from J, leaving 9 bases between. The CDR3 is made up of 11 amino acids. CDR3 in amino acids: CSVVWGNEQYV. The CDR3 DNA sequence: TGCAGCGTTGTTTGGGGTAACGAGCAGTACGTC.

This chain joins TRBV19 and TRBJ2-3; 8 bases are shared with TRBD1. In germline, CDR1 is LNHDA, CDR2 SQIVND (reference sequence). The CDR3 extends over 16 amino acids. With V trimmed by 1 base and J by 4 bases, 7 bases remained unmatched. The CDR3 DNA sequence: TGTGCCAGTAGTATAGTAACAGGGGGGCGCCCAGATACGCAGTATTTT. It is translated as CASSIVTGGRPDTQYF.

The chain uses TRBV5-1 and TRBJ1-1; no clear D gene. Per the germline V gene, CDR1 is SGHRS and CDR2 is YFSETQ. V dropped 2 bases and J dropped 1 base, with 12 bases sitting between them. CDR3 size: 15 residues. In DNA form, the CDR3 reads TGCGCCAGCAGCTTAGCGGGCGGAGAGAACACTGAAGCTTTCTTT. This translates into CASSLAGGENTEAFF.

The chain links TRBV5-4 to TRBJ2-5; D gene ambiguous. Trimming left V 2 bases short and J 1 base short, with 9 bases between. The CDR3 covers 14 residues. Germline V gene data show CDR1 as SGHNT and CDR2 as YYREEE (reference sequence). The CDR3 loop reads CASSFQGPQETQYF. The CDR3 DNA sequence: TGTGCCAGCAGCTTCCAAGGCCCCCAAGAGACCCAGTACTTC.

Of note for this clone: A read error may account for a junction end that differs from germline. The V and J genes are TRBV7-9 and TRBJ2-7; possibly TRBD2 for D (6 bases). This CDR3 comprises 14 residues. Germline V CDR1 and CDR2: SEHNR, FQNEAQ (reference sequence). CDR3: CASSSRAGPGPLIF. CDR3 coding DNA: TGTGCCAGCAGCTCCCGGGCGGGACCGGGACCGCTGATCTTC.

This clone has only a few counts. The chain joins TRBV7-2 to TRBJ2-1; D gene unclear. Germline lookup yields CDR1 SGHTA and CDR2 FQGNSA. The V end was cut by 3 bases, the J end by 7 bases, with 10 bases between. The CDR3 is made up of 13 amino acids. The CDR3 DNA reads as TGTGCCAGCAGCTTGATGCTAGAGAATGAGCAGTTCTTC. Translation: CASSLMLENEQFF.

The genes are TRBV12-5 and TRBJ1-5; 9 bases agree with TRBD1. CDR1 is LGHNT and CDR2 is FRNRAP in the germline V gene. Unmatched junction bases numbered 4, after V lost 4 bases and J lost 0 bases. This CDR3 comprises 16 residues. CDR3 amino acids: CASGWTGDSSNQPQHF. In DNA form, the CDR3 reads TGTGCTAGTGGTTGGACAGGGGACAGTAGCAATCAGCCCCAGCATTTT.

The rearrangement links TRBV29-1 to TRBJ2-5; TRBD2 matches at 7 bases. The CDR3 is made up of 13 amino acids. The germline V gene has CDR1 SQVTM and CDR2 ANQGSEA. V lost 1 base to trimming and J lost 7 bases; unmatched junction nucleotides: 6. As DNA, the CDR3 is TGCAGCGTTGAAGGGTCGGGGGGACGGACCCAGTACTTC. Its translation: CSVEGSGGRTQYF.

CDR3 in DNA: TGTGCCAGCAGCTTAGTTGCAGGGGGCAACTACGAGCAGTACTTC. Its translation is CASSLVAGGNYEQYF. The chain employs TRBV7-2 and TRBJ2-7; 8 bases match TRBD1. With 1 base clipped from V and 3 bases from J, the junction kept 5 bases outside the gene matches. The CDR3 is made up of 15 amino acids. The germline V gene has CDR1 SGHTA and CDR2 FQGNSA.

The chain uses TRBV29-1 and TRBJ1-4; D is uncertain. Germline V gives CDR1 SQVTM, CDR2 ANQGSEA. The CDR3 is 12 residues long. Trimming took 5 bases from V and 0 from J, leaving 4 bases between them. CDR3 nucleotide sequence: TGCAGCGTTTTGACAACTAATGAAAAACTGTTTTTT. The encoded protein is CSVLTTNEKLFF. The full variable domain, its missing parts supplied by reference TRBV29-1 and TRBJ1-4, is SAVISQKPSRDICQRGTSLTIQCQVDSQVTMMFWYRQQPGQSLTLIATANQGSEATYESGFVIDKFPISRPNLTFSTLTVSNMSPEDSSIYLCSVLTTNEKLFFGSGTQLSVL.

The chain joins TRBV19 to TRBJ1-2; D is ambiguous. This CDR3 spans 16 amino acids. V was cut by 3 bases and J by 4 bases, with 18 bases left in between. The germline CDR1 and CDR2 sequences are LNHDA and SQIVND (reference sequence). CDR3 DNA: TGTGCCAGTAGTATCTCAATAGAGCATCAGCGCTATGGCTACACCTTC. It is translated as CASSISIEHQRYGYTF.

This clone has a single count. CDR3 in amino acids: CASARIDAGNEQFF. The CDR3, as DNA: TGCGCCAGCGCAAGGATTGACGCCGGGAATGAGCAGTTCTTC. The V and J genes are TRBV5-1 and TRBJ2-1, with D unresolved. Looked up from germline, CDR1 is SGHRS and CDR2 is YFSETQ. There are 14 residues in the CDR3. The ends were cut back, 7 bases at V and 7 bases at J, with 18 bases in the middle. Full variable domain (rest looked up from reference TRBV5-1 and TRBJ2-1): KAGVTQTPRYLIKTRGQQVTLSCSPISGHRSVSWYQQTPGQGLQFLFEYFSETQRNKGNFPGRFSGRQFSNSRSEMNVSTLELGDSALYLCASARIDAGNEQFFGPGTRLTVL.

V gene TRBV2 combines with J gene TRBJ2-5; 7 nucleotides line up with TRBD2. The CDR3 loop spans 13 amino acids. V was pared by 7 bases and J by 7 bases, with 9 bases of the junction left unmatched. The V gene's germline CDR1 is SNHLY and CDR2 FYNNEI. The CDR3 here is CASTLGEGGTQYF. CDR3 coding DNA: TGTGCCAGCACCCTCGGGGAGGGCGGGACCCAGTACTTC.

The CDR3 is CATSRDSGHTIYF. The CDR3 DNA sequence: TGTGCCACCTCCCGGGACAGCGGGCACACCATATATTTT. The rearrangement links TRBV19 to TRBJ1-3; 7 bases map to TRBD1. V was pared by 10 bases and J by 8 bases, with 11 bases of the junction left unmatched. Germline values: CDR1 LNHDA, CDR2 SQIVND (reference sequence). This CDR3 has 13 amino acids.

This chain joins TRBV6-5 and TRBJ1-4; 11 bases line up with TRBD1. The CDR3 has 13 amino acids. Trimming at V came to 5 bases and at J to 10 bases, leaving 3 bases not matched to a gene. Germline values: CDR1 MNHEY, CDR2 SVGAGI. DNA of the CDR3: TGTGCCAGCAGTCTGGACAGGGGGCGAAAACTGTTTTTT. Translating gives CASSLDRGRKLFF.

This chain uses TRBV6-1 with TRBJ1-3; D remains unclear. This CDR3 region has 14 residues. Trimming left V 1 base short and J 0 bases short, with 4 bases between. The germline CDR1 and CDR2 sequences are MNHNS and SASEGT. CDR3 nucleotide sequence: TGTGCCAGCAGTGAAGGGGGCTCTGGAAACACCATATATTTT. It is translated as CASSEGGSGNTIYF.

This chain joins TRBV7-9 and TRBJ2-1; 8 bases are a match to TRBD1. Losses at the gene ends were 4 bases for V and 0 bases for J; bases not matched to a gene: 2. Germline values: CDR1 SEHNR, CDR2 FQNEAQ (reference sequence). The CDR3 runs to 15 residues. CDR3 nucleotides: TGTGCCAGCAGCTCCGGGACAGGCTCCTACAATGAGCAGTTCTTC. It specifies CASSSGTGSYNEQFF.

This clone counts as medium-sized (0.01 to 0.1%). The gene calls are TRBV19 and TRBJ1-1, with TRBD1 matching 9 bases. The CDR3 length is 15 residues. Trimming at V came to 8 bases and at J to 1 base, leaving 8 bases not matched to a gene. Germline V gene data show CDR1 as LNHDA and CDR2 as SQIVND (reference sequence). CDR3: CASSGTGFANTEAFF. The CDR3 nucleotides are TGTGCCAGTTCCGGGACAGGGTTTGCGAACACTGAAGCTTTCTTT.

V gene TRBV7-2 combines with J gene TRBJ2-1, with D possibly being TRBD1 or TRBD2 (7 bases each). Germline V gene sequence: CDR1 SGHTA, CDR2 FQGNSA. The V and J ends lost 5 bases and 4 bases respectively, with 15 bases between them. The CDR3 has 15 amino acids. The CDR3, as DNA: TGTGCCAGCAGCCAGGGGGGAGGGTTATACAATGAGCAGTTCTTC. Translated: CASSQGGGLYNEQFF.

The V and J genes are TRBV5-1 and TRBJ2-5, with TRBD1 identical over 10 bases. The CDR3 length is 15 residues. Trimming removed 4 bases from V and 11 bases from J; junction bases left unmatched: 14. From germline, CDR1 is SGHRS and CDR2 YFSETQ. CDR3 bases: TGCGCCAGCAGCATAGGGGGACAGGGGAATAAGGAGCAGTACTTC. This sequence encodes CASSIGGQGNKEQYF. The whole variable domain, remainder taken from reference TRBV5-1 and TRBJ2-5, is KAGVTQTPRYLIKTRGQQVTLSCSPISGHRSVSWYQQTPGQGLQFLFEYFSETQRNKGNFPGRFSGRQFSNSRSEMNVSTLELGDSALYLCASSIGGQGNKEQYFGPGTRLLVL.

The chain joins TRBV5-1 to TRBJ2-3; D perhaps matches TRBD1 (6 bases). The germline gives CDR1 SGHRS, CDR2 YFSETQ. V lost 3 bases and J lost 2, with 13 bases in between. The CDR3 loop spans 15 amino acids. CDR3 bases: TGCGCCAGCAGCTACCGGGACACACTCACAGATACGCAGTATTTT. Its translation is CASSYRDTLTDTQYF. Combining the CDR3 with reference TRBV5-1 and TRBJ2-3 gives the whole variable domain KAGVTQTPRYLIKTRGQQVTLSCSPISGHRSVSWYQQTPGQGLQFLFEYFSETQRNKGNFPGRFSGRQFSNSRSEMNVSTLELGDSALYLCASSYRDTLTDTQYFGPGTRLTVL.

V is TRBV2 and J is TRBJ2-5; weak D call: TRBD2 (6 bases). Deletions cut 3 bases from V and 2 bases from J, with 13 bases between. This CDR3 is built from 15 residues. CDR1 is SNHLY, CDR2 FYNNEI, per germline. As DNA, the CDR3 is TGTGCCAGCAGTGAGGCGGGACTCCGGCAAGAGACCCAGTACTTC. It translates to CASSEAGLRQETQYF.

The CDR3 protein is CASSLTFGGGYGNTIYF. For the CDR3, the DNA is TGTGCCAGCAGTTTAACGTTCGGGGGAGGATATGGAAACACCATATATTTT. The chain is built from TRBV27 and TRBJ1-3; D might be TRBD1 (5 bases). This CDR3 has 17 amino acids. With 2 bases removed from V and 3 bases from J, the gap between germline ends came to 17 bases. Germline lookup yields CDR1 MNHEY and CDR2 SMNVEV (reference sequence).

The chain couples TRBV2 to TRBJ1-1; 7 nucleotides align to TRBD1. The V gene end was trimmed by 7 bases and the J gene end by 2 bases; junction bases not matched to a gene: 4. CDR3 length equals 13 residues. The germline V gene encodes CDR1 SNHLY and CDR2 FYNNEI. The CDR3 nucleotides read TGTGCCAGCACAGGGGACAGAAACACTGAAGCTTTCTTT. It encodes CASTGDRNTEAFF.

This sequence joins TRBV5-1 and TRBJ1-1, with D perhaps matching TRBD1 (5 bases). The CDR3 runs 17 residues. V lost 3 bases, J lost 4 bases, and 22 bases lay in between. CDR1 SGHRS and CDR2 YFSETQ come from the germline V gene. The CDR3 region is CASSSSDGGGIGTEAFF. The CDR3 DNA sequence: TGCGCCAGCAGCTCGTCCGATGGTGGGGGTATAGGCACTGAAGCTTTCTTT. Drawing the rest from reference TRBV5-1 and TRBJ1-1, the complete variable domain is KAGVTQTPRYLIKTRGQQVTLSCSPISGHRSVSWYQQTPGQGLQFLFEYFSETQRNKGNFPGRFSGRQFSNSRSEMNVSTLELGDSALYLCASSSSDGGGIGTEAFFGQGTRLTVV.